One sample yielded the 14 T cell receptor beta chains listed below, sequenced in a study of OX40 agonist ivuxolimab in advanced cancers. Libraries were prepared by immunoSEQ multiplex PCR; TCRdb keeps only in-frame clonotypes and omits some of them. The sample has tens of thousands of clones; approximately 86% are singletons. This sample comprised CD4+ or CD8+ T cells sorted from blood, obtained in a trial of the OX40 agonist ivuxolimab. Source of these receptors: an adult with an advanced solid tumor such as melanoma, head and neck, liver or kidney cancer.

This chain uses TRBV6-5 with TRBJ2-5; D is unresolved. The CDR3 is made up of 12 amino acids. V was trimmed by 7 bases and J by 9 bases, leaving 15 bases between them. Germline V CDR1 and CDR2: MNHEY, SVGAGI. In DNA, the CDR3 is TGTGCCAGCACCCATCCGTCCATTCCCCAGTACTTC. It translates to CASTHPSIPQYF.

The chain uses TRBV5-1 and TRBJ1-1, with 8 bases matching TRBD1. V lost 4 bases to trimming and J lost 7 bases; unmatched junction nucleotides: 6. CDR3 length: 13 residues. Germline-derived CDR1 and CDR2 are SGHRS and YFSETQ. The CDR3 is CASSKDREDEAFF. The CDR3 DNA reads TGCGCCAGCAGCAAGGACAGGGAAGATGAAGCTTTCTTT.

This chain links TRBV21-1 with TRBJ1-1; the table gives TRBD1 as D, unverified against the DNA. TRBV21-1 is given as a pseudogene. CDR3 length equals 15 residues. In nucleotides, the CDR3 is TGTGCCGGCCCTAGGGACAGGCGGATGAACACTGAAGCTTTCTTT. Translated, it gives CAGPRDRRMNTEAFF.

This chain joins TRBV2 and TRBJ2-7; TRBD2 aligns across 13 bases. The germline CDR1 and CDR2 sequences are SNHLY and FYNNEI. This CDR3 has 14 residues. V lost 6 bases, J lost 2 bases, and 1 base stayed unmatched. CDR3 in DNA: TGTGCCAGCAGCGGGACTAGCGGGGCCTACGAGCAGTACTTC. Its protein product is CASSGTSGAYEQYF.

A single count supports this clone. The chain combines TRBV2 with TRBJ2-3, with no clear D. V lost 8 bases and J 14 bases, leaving 20 bases between the germline ends. Germline assignment: CDR1 SNHLY and CDR2 FYNNEI. The CDR3 loop spans 12 amino acids. In DNA form, the CDR3 reads TGTGCCAGCTCTTTGTACTCCAGTCGCAGGTATTTT. It encodes CASSLYSSRRYF.

This sequence joins TRBV7-3 and TRBJ2-3; the D is unclear. The CDR3 contains 12 residues. Looked up from germline, CDR1 is SGHTA and CDR2 is FQGTGA. V lost 2 bases, J lost 3 bases, and 3 bases lay in between. The CDR3 DNA sequence: TGTGCCAGCAGCTTAGGAACAGATACGCAGTATTTT. Its protein is CASSLGTDTQYF.

The rearrangement links TRBV28 to TRBJ2-1; D is undetermined. CDR1 MDHEN and CDR2 SYDVKM come from the germline V gene. Trimming cost V 5 bases and J 10 bases, with 9 bases left between them. The CDR3 loop spans 11 amino acids. The CDR3 DNA reads as TGTGCCAGCAGTCGAACTTGGGAGCAGTTCTTC. Its protein product is CASSRTWEQFF.

The CDR3 nucleotides read TGTGCCAGCAACCGGGGAGGTGCTAATGAAAAACTGTTTTTT. Protein product: CASNRGGANEKLFF. This chain uses TRBV2 with TRBJ1-4; D gene unclear. V dropped 7 bases and J dropped 3 bases, with 12 bases sitting between them. The germline gives CDR1 SNHLY, CDR2 FYNNEI. The CDR3 sequence is 14 residues long.

The chain recombines TRBV27 with TRBJ1-1; 8 bases map to TRBD1. Germline CDR1 and CDR2: MNHEY and SMNVEV (reference sequence). The CDR3 loop spans 14 amino acids. V shed 5 bases and J 11 bases; nucleotides not matched to a gene: 13. The CDR3 DNA sequence: TGTGCCAGCAGTCGTTCTCAACAGGACAGGGTGGCTTTCTTT. Its translation: CASSRSQQDRVAFF.

J is TRBJ2-1 and V is TRBV7-8, with 12 positions matching TRBD2. The CDR3 contains 16 residues. Losses at the gene ends were 4 bases for V and 10 bases for J; bases not matched to a gene: 11. Per the germline V gene, CDR1 is SGHVS and CDR2 is FQNEAQ. In DNA form, the CDR3 reads TGTGCCAGCAGCTATTCCTCTAGCGGGAGGGCCCCCGAGCAGTTCTTC. Translated: CASSYSSSGRAPEQFF.

The V gene is TRBV5-1, the J gene TRBJ1-4; D possibly corresponds to TRBD1 (6 bases). This CDR3 is built from 15 residues. The V gene's germline CDR1 is SGHRS and CDR2 YFSETQ. Between the trimmed V and J ends, which lost 4 bases and 3 bases, there was a span of 13 bases. CDR3 nucleotide sequence: TGCGCCAGCAGCCTACAGGGTGCGGCTAATGAAAAACTGTTTTTT. Translating it yields CASSLQGAANEKLFF.

The chain combines TRBV7-2 with TRBJ1-1, with D tentatively TRBD1 (6 bases). Trimming removed 1 base at V and 5 bases at J, with 11 bases between. Per germline, CDR1 SGHTA and CDR2 FQGNSA. This CDR3 has 14 residues. The DNA of the CDR3 is TGTGCCAGCAGCTTAGACAGGGCCTCAACTGAAGCTTTCTTT. Protein: CASSLDRASTEAFF.

The chain joins TRBV19 to TRBJ1-4; D uncertain. The ends were cut back, 3 bases at V and 8 bases at J, with 4 bases in the middle. The germline gives CDR1 LNHDA, CDR2 SQIVND (reference sequence). The CDR3 has 11 residues. The CDR3 sequence is CASSMWEKLFF. CDR3 bases: TGTGCCAGTAGTATGTGGGAAAAACTGTTTTTT.

The rearrangement links TRBV19 to TRBJ1-2, with D maybe TRBD1 (5 bases). This CDR3 contains 14 residues. Germline V CDR1 and CDR2: LNHDA, SQIVND (reference sequence). V lost 5 bases and J 4 bases, leaving 14 bases between the germline ends. DNA for the CDR3: TGTGCCAGTAGTCGGGGCAGCCCTCGCTATGGCTACACCTTC. Protein sequence: CASSRGSPRYGYTF.